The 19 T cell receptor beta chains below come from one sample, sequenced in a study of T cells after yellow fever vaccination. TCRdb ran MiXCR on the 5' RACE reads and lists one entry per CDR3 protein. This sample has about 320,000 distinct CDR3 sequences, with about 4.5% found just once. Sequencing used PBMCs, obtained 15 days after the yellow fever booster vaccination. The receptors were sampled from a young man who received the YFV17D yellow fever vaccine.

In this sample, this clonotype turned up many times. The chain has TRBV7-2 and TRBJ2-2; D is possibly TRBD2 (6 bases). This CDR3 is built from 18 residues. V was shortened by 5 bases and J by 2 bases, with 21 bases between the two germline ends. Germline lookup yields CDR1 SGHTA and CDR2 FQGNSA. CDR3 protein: CASSRGRRAAVNTGELFF. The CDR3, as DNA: TGTGCCAGCAGCCGGGGGAGACGGGCCGCAGTTAACACCGGGGAGCTGTTTTTT.

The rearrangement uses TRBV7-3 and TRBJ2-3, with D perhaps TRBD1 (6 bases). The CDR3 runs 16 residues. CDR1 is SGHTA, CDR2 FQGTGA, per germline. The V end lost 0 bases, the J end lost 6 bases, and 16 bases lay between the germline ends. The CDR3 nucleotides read TGTGCCAGCAGCTTAACGGGGCAGGGGAAGTTCGATACGCAGTATTTT. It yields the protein CASSLTGQGKFDTQYF.

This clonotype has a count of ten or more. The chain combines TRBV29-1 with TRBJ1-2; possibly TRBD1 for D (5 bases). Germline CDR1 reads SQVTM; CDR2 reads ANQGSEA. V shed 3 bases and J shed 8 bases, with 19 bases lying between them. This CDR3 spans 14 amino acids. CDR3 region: CSVDGRELSGGYTF. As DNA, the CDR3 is TGCAGCGTTGACGGCAGGGAACTATCGGGGGGCTACACCTTC.

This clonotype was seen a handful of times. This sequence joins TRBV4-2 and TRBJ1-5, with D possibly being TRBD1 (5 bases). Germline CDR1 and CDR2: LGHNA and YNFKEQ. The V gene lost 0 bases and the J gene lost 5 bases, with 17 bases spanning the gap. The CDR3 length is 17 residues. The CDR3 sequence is CASSQDLAQARDQPQHF. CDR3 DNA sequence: TGTGCCAGCAGCCAAGATCTAGCACAGGCCCGTGATCAGCCCCAGCATTTT.

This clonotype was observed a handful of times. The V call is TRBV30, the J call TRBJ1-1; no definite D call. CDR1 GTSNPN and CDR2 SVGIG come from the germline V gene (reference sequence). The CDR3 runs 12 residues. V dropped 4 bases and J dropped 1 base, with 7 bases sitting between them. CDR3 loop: CAWTSWNTEAFF. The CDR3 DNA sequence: TGTGCCTGGACTTCGTGGAACACTGAAGCTTTCTTT.

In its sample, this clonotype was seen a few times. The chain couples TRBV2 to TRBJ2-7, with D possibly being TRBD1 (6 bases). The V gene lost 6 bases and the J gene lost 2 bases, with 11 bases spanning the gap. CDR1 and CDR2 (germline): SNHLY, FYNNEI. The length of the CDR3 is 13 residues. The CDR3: CASSVTGPYEQYF. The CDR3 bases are TGTGCCAGCAGCGTGACAGGACCCTACGAGCAGTACTTC. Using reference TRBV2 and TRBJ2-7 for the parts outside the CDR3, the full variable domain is EPEVTQTPSHQVTQMGQEVILRCVPISNHLYFYWYRQILGQKVEFLVSFYNNEISEKSEIFDDQFSVERPDGSNFTLKIRSTKLEDSAMYFCASSVTGPYEQYFGPGTRLTVT.

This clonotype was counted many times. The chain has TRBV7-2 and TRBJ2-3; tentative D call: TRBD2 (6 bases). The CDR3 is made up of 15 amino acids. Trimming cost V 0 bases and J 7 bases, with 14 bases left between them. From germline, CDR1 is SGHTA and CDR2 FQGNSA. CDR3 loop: CASSLATRGKNTQYF. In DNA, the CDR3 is TGTGCCAGCAGCTTAGCCACGCGGGGCAAAAATACGCAGTATTTT. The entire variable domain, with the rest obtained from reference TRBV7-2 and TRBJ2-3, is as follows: GAGVSQSPSNKVTEKGKDVELRCDPISGHTALYWYRQSLGQGLEFLIYFQGNSAPDKSGLPSDRFSAERTGGSVSTLTIQRTQQEDSAVYLCASSLATRGKNTQYFGPGTRLTVL.

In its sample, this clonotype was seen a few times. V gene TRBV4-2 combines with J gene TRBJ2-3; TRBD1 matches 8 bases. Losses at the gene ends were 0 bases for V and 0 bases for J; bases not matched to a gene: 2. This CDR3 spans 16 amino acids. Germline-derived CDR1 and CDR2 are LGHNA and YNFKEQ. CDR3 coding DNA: TGTGCCAGCAGCCAAGAAAGGACAGGGAGCACAGATACGCAGTATTTT. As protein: CASSQERTGSTDTQYF.

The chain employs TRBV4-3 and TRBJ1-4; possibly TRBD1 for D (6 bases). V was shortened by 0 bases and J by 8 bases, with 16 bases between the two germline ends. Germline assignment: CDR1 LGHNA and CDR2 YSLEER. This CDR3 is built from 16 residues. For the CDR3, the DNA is TGCGCCAGCAGCCAAGATAGGGCAGGGGTAGGGGAAAAACTGTTTTTT. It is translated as CASSQDRAGVGEKLFF.

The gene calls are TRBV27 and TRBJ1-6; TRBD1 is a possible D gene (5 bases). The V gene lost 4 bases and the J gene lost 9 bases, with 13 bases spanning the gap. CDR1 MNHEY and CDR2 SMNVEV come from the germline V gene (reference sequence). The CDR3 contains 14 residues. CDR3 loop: CASSYAGLFSPLHF. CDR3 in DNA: TGTGCCAGCAGTTATGCAGGGTTATTTTCACCCCTCCACTTT.

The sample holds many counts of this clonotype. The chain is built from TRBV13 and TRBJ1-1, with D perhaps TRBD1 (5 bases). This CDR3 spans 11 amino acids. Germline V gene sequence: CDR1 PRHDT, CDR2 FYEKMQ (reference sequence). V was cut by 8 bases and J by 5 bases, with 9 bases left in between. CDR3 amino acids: CASAGGTEAFF. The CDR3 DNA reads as TGTGCCAGCGCGGGGGGGACTGAAGCTTTCTTT. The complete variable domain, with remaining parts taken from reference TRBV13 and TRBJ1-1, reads AAGVIQSPRHLIKEKRETATLKCYPIPRHDTVYWYQQGPGQDPQFLISFYEKMQSDKGSIPDRFSAQQFSDYHSELNMSSLELGDSALYFCASAGGTEAFFGQGTRLTVV.

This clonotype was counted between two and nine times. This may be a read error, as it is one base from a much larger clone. The CDR3 spells CASSGLAGSTGELFF. CDR3 DNA: TGTGCCAGCAGTGGACTAGCGGGGAGCACCGGGGAGCTGTTTTTT. The chain combines TRBV2 with TRBJ2-2, with 11 bases fitting TRBD2. Germline V lookup: CDR1 SNHLY, CDR2 FYNNEI. CDR3 length equals 15 residues. V gave up 4 bases and J gave up 4 bases; unmatched junction bases: 2.

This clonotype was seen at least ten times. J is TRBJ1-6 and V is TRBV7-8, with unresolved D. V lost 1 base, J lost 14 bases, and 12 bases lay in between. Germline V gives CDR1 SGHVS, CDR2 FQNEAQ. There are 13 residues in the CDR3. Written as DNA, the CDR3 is TGTGCCAGCAGCTTAGGGGAGGTTCGGGCCCTCCACTTT. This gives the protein CASSLGEVRALHF. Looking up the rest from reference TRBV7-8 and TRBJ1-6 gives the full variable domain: GAGVSQSPRYKVAKRGQDVALRCDPISGHVSLFWYQQALGQGPEFLTYFQNEAQLDKSGLPSDRFFAERPEGSVSTLKIQRTQQEDSAVYLCASSLGEVRALHFGNGTRLTVT.

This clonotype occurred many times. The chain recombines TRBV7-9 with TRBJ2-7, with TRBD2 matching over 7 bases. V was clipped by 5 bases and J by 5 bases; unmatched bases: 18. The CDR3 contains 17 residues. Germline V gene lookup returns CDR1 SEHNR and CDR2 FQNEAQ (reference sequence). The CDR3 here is CASSPGSSGLPGHEQYF. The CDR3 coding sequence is TGTGCCAGCAGCCCGGGAAGTAGCGGGCTGCCCGGGCACGAGCAGTACTTC.

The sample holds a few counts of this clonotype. This CDR3 is CASSSGQGPYEQYF. CDR3 coding DNA: TGTGCCAGCAGTTCGGGACAGGGCCCTTACGAGCAGTACTTC. This chain links TRBV27 with TRBJ2-7, with 9 bases identical to TRBD1. Germline V gene data show CDR1 as MNHEY and CDR2 as SMNVEV (reference sequence). The CDR3 covers 14 residues. The V and J ends lost 4 bases and 4 bases, in that order; junction bases with no gene match: 5.

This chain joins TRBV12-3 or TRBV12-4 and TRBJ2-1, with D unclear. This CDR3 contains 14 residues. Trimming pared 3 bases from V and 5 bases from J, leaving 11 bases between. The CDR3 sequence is CASSLGYLNNEQFF. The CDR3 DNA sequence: TGTGCCAGCAGTTTGGGTTACCTAAACAATGAGCAGTTCTTC.

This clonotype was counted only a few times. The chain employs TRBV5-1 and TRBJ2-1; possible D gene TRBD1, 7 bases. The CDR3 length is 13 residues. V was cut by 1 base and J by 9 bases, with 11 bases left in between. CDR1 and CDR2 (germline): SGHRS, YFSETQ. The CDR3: CASSLRRGVEQFF. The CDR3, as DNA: TGCGCCAGCAGCTTGCGCAGGGGGGTTGAGCAGTTCTTC.

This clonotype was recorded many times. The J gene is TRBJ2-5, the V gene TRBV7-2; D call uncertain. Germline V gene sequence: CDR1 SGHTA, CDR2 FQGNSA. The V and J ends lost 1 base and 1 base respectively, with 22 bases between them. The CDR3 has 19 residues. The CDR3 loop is CASSLGKTYRTSLQETQYF. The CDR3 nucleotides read TGTGCCAGCAGCTTAGGGAAGACTTACAGAACGTCCCTCCAAGAGACCCAGTACTTC.

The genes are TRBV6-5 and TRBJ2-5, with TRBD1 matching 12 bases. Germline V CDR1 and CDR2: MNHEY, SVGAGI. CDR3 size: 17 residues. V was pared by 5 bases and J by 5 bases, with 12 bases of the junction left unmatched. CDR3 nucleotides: TGTGCCAGCAGTCCCGGGACAGGGGGCGCGGGCGTGGAGACCCAGTACTTC. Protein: CASSPGTGGAGVETQYF.